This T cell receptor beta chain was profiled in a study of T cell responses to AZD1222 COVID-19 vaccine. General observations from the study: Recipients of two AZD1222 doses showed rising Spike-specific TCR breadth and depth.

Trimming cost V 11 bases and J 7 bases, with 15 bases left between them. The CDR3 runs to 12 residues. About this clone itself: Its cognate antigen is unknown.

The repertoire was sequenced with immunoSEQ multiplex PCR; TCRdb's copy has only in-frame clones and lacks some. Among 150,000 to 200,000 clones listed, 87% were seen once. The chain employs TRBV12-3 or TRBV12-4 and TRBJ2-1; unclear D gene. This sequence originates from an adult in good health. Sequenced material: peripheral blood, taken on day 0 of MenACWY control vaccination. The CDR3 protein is CASGWSGNEQFF. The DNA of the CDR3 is TGTGCCTCCGGTTGGAGTGGAAATGAGCAGTTCTTC.